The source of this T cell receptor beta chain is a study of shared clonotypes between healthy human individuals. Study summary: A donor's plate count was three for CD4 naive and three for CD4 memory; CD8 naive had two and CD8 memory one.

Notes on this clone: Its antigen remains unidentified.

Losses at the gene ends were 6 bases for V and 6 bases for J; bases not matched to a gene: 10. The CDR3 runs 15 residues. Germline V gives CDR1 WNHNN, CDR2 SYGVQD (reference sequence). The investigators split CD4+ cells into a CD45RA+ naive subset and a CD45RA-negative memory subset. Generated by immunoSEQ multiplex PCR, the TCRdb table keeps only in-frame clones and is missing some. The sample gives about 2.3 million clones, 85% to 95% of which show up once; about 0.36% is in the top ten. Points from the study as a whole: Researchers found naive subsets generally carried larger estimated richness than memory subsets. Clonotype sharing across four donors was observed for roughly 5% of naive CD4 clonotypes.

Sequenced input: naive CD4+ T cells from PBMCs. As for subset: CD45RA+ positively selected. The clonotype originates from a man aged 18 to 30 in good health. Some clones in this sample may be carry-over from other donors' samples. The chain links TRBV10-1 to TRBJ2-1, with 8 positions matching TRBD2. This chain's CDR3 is CASSGAGAGANEQFF. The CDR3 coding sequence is TGCGCCAGCAGCGGAGCGGGAGCGGGGGCCAATGAGCAGTTCTTC.